A selection of T cell receptor beta chains follows, all from one sample in a study of blood T cell repertoires in COVID-19. Profiling relied on immunoSEQ multiplex PCR, and the TCRdb table lists in-frame clones only, not all of them. The sample holds 150,000 or so clones; approximately 84% are singletons and the top ten take 44%. The sample comprised peripheral blood. The receptors derive from a human donor in a cohort sampled during active COVID-19. Each CDR3 is given without its conserved first and last residue.

V,J,length,CDR3
TRBV6-5,TRBJ1-3,14,ASSLEQGADGNTIY
TRBV18,TRBJ1-2,13,ASSPLSGFNYGYT
TRBV3-1/TRBV3-2,TRBJ2-3,12,ASSLSGTTDTQY
TRBV27,TRBJ2-6,14,ASSLGQGYGANVLT
TRBV4-3,TRBJ2-1,11,ASSQDIPGGLV
TRBV24-1,TRBJ2-3,14,ATSDYTSGRRDTQY
TRBV3-1/TRBV3-2,TRBJ1-3,14,ASSQPYQGSGNTIY
TRBV13,TRBJ1-3,14,ASSLGRQASGNTIY
TRBV11-3,TRBJ1-2,16,ASHKGGGTGRTAYGYT
TRBV7-2,TRBJ2-4,12,ASSFALANNIQY
TRBV28,TRBJ1-2,11,ASRQTGIYGYT
TRBV5-1,TRBJ2-2,14,ASSLVSSGNTGELF
TRBV5-1,TRBJ1-1,13,ASSLVGGFPDEAF
TRBV29-1,TRBJ2-7,9,SVRTGYEQY
TRBV5-1,TRBJ1-2,13,ASSLDTTGPYGYT
TRBV6-2/TRBV6-3,TRBJ2-5,13,ASSYLAGDARTQY
TRBV30,TRBJ1-2,12,AWSARSSRSGYT
TRBV12-3/TRBV12-4,TRBJ1-1,10,ASRRWHTEAF
TRBV6-1,TRBJ1-6,12,ASSEIGTNMPSG
TRBV30,TRBJ1-2,13,AWITPGRGTYGYT
TRBV7-2,TRBJ1-6,13,ASSFGTGENSPLH
TRBV7-2,TRBJ2-5,12,ASSALELGETQY
TRBV4-1,TRBJ2-3,15,ASSQSLASGEHGTQY
TRBV19,TRBJ1-1,12,ASSVPGFNTEAF
TRBV5-1,TRBJ1-1,13,ASSPGEWMNTEAF
TRBV29-1,TRBJ2-1,13,SGGDRDRVYNEQF
TRBV5-1,TRBJ2-2,11,ASSHPNTGELF
TRBV7-3,TRBJ2-5,12,ASSRTGQGETQY
TRBV18,TRBJ1-5,12,ASSSEARDQPQH
TRBV11-3,TRBJ1-1,14,ASTHGMKGATAEAF
TRBV28,TRBJ2-5,10,ASSLRGETQY
TRBV6-2/TRBV6-3,TRBJ1-2,12,ASSMNRGLNGYT
TRBV10-2,TRBJ1-4,11,ASSERGYEKLF
TRBV7-2,TRBJ1-5,11,ASSNQVDQPQH
TRBV19,TRBJ1-5,12,ASSQNRGGQPQH